The source of this T cell receptor (beta chain) is a study of shared clonotypes between healthy human individuals. Study-wide results and caveats: Since donors were few, the genetic and exposure-history diversity represented was limited.

Authors' methods: With immunoSEQ giving junction-only sequences and no quality scores, filtering differed. Sequencing used immunoSEQ multiplex PCR; TCRdb keeps in-frame clones, though not all of them. The V and J calls and the clone size are those of that table, but D and trimming were determined from the DNA. This table holds roughly 1.4 million clones, approximately 98.5% found once. A word on this clone: No antigen is known for it.

This receptor was taken from a man aged 25 to 40 in good health. Source material: naive CD4+ T cells sorted from blood. The subset denotes: CD45RA+ positively selected.

CDR3 loop: CASSQTIYEQYF. DNA for the CDR3: TGTGCCAGCAGCCAGACTATCTACGAGCAGTACTTC. This chain links TRBV14 with TRBJ2-7, with D perhaps TRBD2 (5 bases). V lost 3 bases and J lost 3, with 6 bases in between. This CDR3 is built from 12 residues. Germline V gene sequence: CDR1 SGHDN, CDR2 FVKESK.